One sample yielded the 22 T cell receptor beta chains listed below, sequenced in a study of cytomegalovirus exposure and HLA in healthy donors. The PCR had 60 Vbeta and 13 Jbeta primers. Clones were sequenced by immunoSEQ multiplex PCR, and TCRdb holds only the in-frame ones, with some missing. Among roughly 120,000 clones listed, approximately 80% were seen once. What was sequenced was PBMCs. The origin of the receptors is a woman aged 25-40 years in good health and CMV-seronegative.

A word on this clone: At one boundary the junction diverges from the germline segment, which might be a read error. J is TRBJ1-3 and V is TRBV6-1, with 12 bases that match TRBD1. The CDR3 runs 16 residues. Germline CDR1 MNHNS, CDR2 SASEGT. CDR3 nucleotide sequence: TGTGCCAGCAGCGAAGAGGGACAGGGGGCCGTAAACACCATATATTTT. Translation: CASSEEGQGAVNTIYF.

This clone was counted between two and nine times. The chain employs TRBV9 and TRBJ2-1; D gene unclear. CDR3 length: 12 residues. Trimming took 0 bases from V and 7 from J, leaving 5 bases between them. CDR1 and CDR2 (germline): SGDLS, YYNGEE. The CDR3 loop reads CASSVERNEQFF. CDR3 sequence (DNA): TGTGCCAGCAGCGTAGAACGGAATGAGCAGTTCTTC.

A note on this clone: The sample holds other DNA sequences that translate to the same CDR3. This sequence joins TRBV7-9 and TRBJ1-2; D perhaps matches TRBD1 (6 bases). From germline, CDR1 is SEHNR and CDR2 FQNEAQ (reference sequence). V was clipped by 5 bases and J by 7 bases, with 26 bases between them. The CDR3 is 17 residues long. CDR3 in amino acids: CASSLIRGPSLSFGYTF. Here the CDR3 DNA reads TGTGCCAGCAGCCTGATCAGGGGTCCCTCGTTATCCTTTGGCTACACCTTC.

The CDR3 DNA reads TGTGCCAGCAGTTTATTCGCTGGGGCCAACGTCCTGACTTTC. Amino acids: CASSLFAGANVLTF. The gene calls are TRBV27 and TRBJ2-6; D gene uncertain. Trimming removed 1 base from V and 2 bases from J, with 3 bases in between. This CDR3 spans 14 amino acids. Germline assignment: CDR1 MNHEY and CDR2 SMNVEV (reference sequence).

The chain couples TRBV6-5 to TRBJ2-7; D remains unclear. V was cut by 6 bases and J by 7 bases, with 19 bases left in between. CDR3 length equals 14 residues. Germline CDR1 is MNHEY and CDR2 is SVGAGI. The CDR3 nucleotides are TGTGCCAGCAGCCCTTCTCGGGTGGGTCGGGAGCAGTACTTC. This sequence encodes CASSPSRVGREQYF.

This clone has just a few counts. The rearrangement joins TRBV7-3 to TRBJ1-1, with TRBD1 matching 9 bases. The germline CDR1 and CDR2 sequences are SGHTA and FQGTGA. The CDR3 consists of 14 residues. V trimming: 5 bases; J trimming: 1 base; junction bases outside the gene matches: 2. CDR3 loop: CASSVQGANTEAFF. CDR3 DNA sequence: TGTGCCAGCAGCGTACAGGGGGCGAACACTGAAGCTTTCTTT.

This clone was picked up one time. The chain links TRBV29-1 to TRBJ2-7, with D perhaps matching TRBD1 (6 bases). CDR1 SQVTM and CDR2 ANQGSEA come from the germline V gene. The CDR3 has 12 amino acids. Trimming stripped 7 bases from V and 2 bases from J, with 12 bases between. This CDR3 reads CSDDRPPYEQYF. In DNA form, the CDR3 reads TGCAGCGACGACAGGCCTCCCTACGAGCAGTACTTC.

This chain links TRBV5-1 with TRBJ2-1; 9 bases fit TRBD2. The CDR3 contains 16 residues. Germline CDR1 and CDR2: SGHRS and YFSETQ. The V gene end was trimmed by 0 bases and the J gene end by 2 bases; junction bases not matched to a gene: 3. The CDR3: CASSLASSGTYNEQFF. The CDR3 region has the DNA TGCGCCAGCAGCTTGGCGTCTAGCGGGACCTACAATGAGCAGTTCTTC.

The chain carries TRBV5-8 and TRBJ2-5; D may be TRBD2 (6 bases). The germline V and J ends were trimmed by 0 bases and 4 bases, with 16 bases remaining between them. This CDR3 comprises 16 residues. CDR1 SGHTS and CDR2 YDEGEE come from the germline V gene. The CDR3, as DNA: TGTGCCAGCAGCTTGGGTAACAGCCCGGGACTAGAGACCCAGTACTTC. As protein: CASSLGNSPGLETQYF.

About this clone: One junction end disagrees with the germline gene, perhaps due to a read error. The chain recombines TRBV7-2 with TRBJ2-5; D remains unclear. This CDR3 is 12 amino acids long. Looked up from germline, CDR1 is SGHTA and CDR2 is FQGNSA. The CDR3, as DNA: TGTGCCAGCAGCTTAGGACAAGAGACCCGGTACTTC. Translated, it gives CASSLGQETRYF.

The genes are TRBV4-2 and TRBJ2-7; no clear D. Germline CDR1 is LGHNA and CDR2 is YNFKEQ. This CDR3 contains 13 residues. V gave up 4 bases and J gave up 2 bases, with 9 bases separating them. The chain's CDR3 is CASSRGGTYEQYF. In DNA, the CDR3 is TGTGCCAGCAGCCGAGGCGGAACCTACGAGCAGTACTTC.

The rearrangement links TRBV7-9 to TRBJ2-2; D gene unclear. This CDR3 comprises 12 residues. The V end was cut by 5 bases, the J end by 5 bases, with 6 bases between. From germline, CDR1 is SEHNR and CDR2 FQNEAQ (reference sequence). CDR3 sequence: CASSTRTGELFF. CDR3 bases: TGTGCCAGCAGCACACGTACCGGGGAGCTGTTTTTT.

V and J are TRBV4-1 and TRBJ2-3; 10 bases align to TRBD2. In germline, CDR1 is MGHRA, CDR2 YSYEKL. V lost 0 bases and J lost 0; bases outside the gene matches: 3. CDR3 length equals 17 residues. The CDR3 sequence is CASSQEPSGRSTDTQYF. In DNA, the CDR3 is TGCGCCAGCAGCCAAGAGCCTAGCGGGAGAAGCACAGATACGCAGTATTTT.

This clone appeared a few times. V usage is TRBV2 and J usage is TRBJ2-2; 8 bases align to TRBD2. The CDR3 is 14 residues long. With 5 bases clipped from V and 5 bases from J, the junction kept 4 bases outside the gene matches. The germline CDR1 and CDR2 sequences are SNHLY and FYNNEI. CDR3: CASSSGSGTGELFF. For the CDR3, the DNA is TGTGCCAGCAGTAGCGGGAGTGGGACCGGGGAGCTGTTTTTT. Combining the CDR3 with reference TRBV2 and TRBJ2-2 gives the whole variable domain EPEVTQTPSHQVTQMGQEVILRCVPISNHLYFYWYRQILGQKVEFLVSFYNNEISEKSEIFDDQFSVERPDGSNFTLKIRSTKLEDSAMYFCASSSGSGTGELFFGEGSRLTVL.

The chain has TRBV9 and TRBJ1-3, with no clear D. V dropped 0 bases and J dropped 0 bases, with 10 bases sitting between them. This CDR3 contains 16 residues. The germline V gene has CDR1 SGDLS and CDR2 YYNGEE. In DNA, the CDR3 is TGTGCCAGCAGCGTAGGCGGCCGAGACTCTGGAAACACCATATATTTT. Its translation is CASSVGGRDSGNTIYF.

The chain combines TRBV2 with TRBJ2-1; 10 bases fit TRBD2. This CDR3 has 15 residues. With V trimmed by 4 bases and J by 1 base, 1 base remained unmatched. Germline-derived CDR1 and CDR2 are SNHLY and FYNNEI. In DNA form, the CDR3 reads TGTGCCAGCAGTGGACTAGCGGGTTCCTACAATGAGCAGTTCTTC. Its protein product is CASSGLAGSYNEQFF.

This clone was seen once. The V and J genes are TRBV19 and TRBJ2-7; tentative D call: TRBD2 (6 bases). Germline CDR1 LNHDA, CDR2 SQIVND (reference sequence). Trimming cost V 3 bases and J 3 bases, with 15 bases left between them. The CDR3 has 15 amino acids. The CDR3 loop is CASSMGSGDGYEQYF. The CDR3 coding sequence is TGTGCCAGTAGTATGGGTAGCGGCGACGGCTACGAGCAGTACTTC.

This chain links TRBV28 with TRBJ2-7; tentative D call: TRBD2 (5 bases). Germline V gene data show CDR1 as MDHEN and CDR2 as SYDVKM. The CDR3 covers 13 residues. V lost 7 bases and J lost 0, with 10 bases in between. The chain's CDR3 is CASNTEVSYEQYF. The CDR3, as DNA: TGTGCCAGCAATACGGAGGTCTCCTACGAGCAGTACTTC. Full variable domain (outside the CDR3, taken from reference TRBV28 and TRBJ2-7): DVKVTQSSRYLVKRTGEKVFLECVQDMDHENMFWYRQDPGLGLRLIYFSYDVKMKEKGDIPEGYSVSREKKERFSLILESASTNQTSMYLCASNTEVSYEQYFGPGTRLTVT.

This chain joins TRBV2 and TRBJ1-6; 7 bases match TRBD1. Germline CDR1 is SNHLY and CDR2 is FYNNEI. The CDR3 consists of 14 residues. V gave up 5 bases and J gave up 7 bases; unmatched junction bases: 5. The CDR3, as DNA: TGTGCCAGCAGTAACAGGGGCTTGAATTCACCCCTCCACTTT. Protein product: CASSNRGLNSPLHF.

This chain joins TRBV18 and TRBJ2-3; tentatively, D is TRBD2 (5 bases). Trimming removed 3 bases at V and 3 bases at J, with 13 bases between. Germline V lookup: CDR1 KGHSH, CDR2 LQKENI. CDR3 length: 15 amino acids. This CDR3 is CASSPDLRGTDTQYF. CDR3 DNA: TGTGCCAGCTCACCCGACCTCCGAGGGACAGATACGCAGTATTTT.

The chain employs TRBV7-8 and TRBJ1-2; TRBD1 agrees at 7 bases. With V trimmed by 1 base and J by 7 bases, 9 bases remained unmatched. This CDR3 is built from 15 residues. The V gene's germline CDR1 is SGHVS and CDR2 FQNEAQ. This chain's CDR3 is CASSLVGQRSFGYTF. The CDR3 DNA follows: TGTGCCAGCAGCTTAGTGGGACAGCGGAGTTTTGGCTACACCTTC.

The V call is TRBV30, the J call TRBJ1-3, with D possibly being TRBD1 (5 bases). CDR3 length equals 12 residues. Germline V gene lookup returns CDR1 GTSNPN and CDR2 SVGIG (reference sequence). Between the trimmed V and J ends, which lost 5 bases and 3 bases, there was a span of 8 bases. In nucleotides, the CDR3 is TGTGCCTGGGGAGACAGTGGAAACACCATATATTTT. Amino acids: CAWGDSGNTIYF.